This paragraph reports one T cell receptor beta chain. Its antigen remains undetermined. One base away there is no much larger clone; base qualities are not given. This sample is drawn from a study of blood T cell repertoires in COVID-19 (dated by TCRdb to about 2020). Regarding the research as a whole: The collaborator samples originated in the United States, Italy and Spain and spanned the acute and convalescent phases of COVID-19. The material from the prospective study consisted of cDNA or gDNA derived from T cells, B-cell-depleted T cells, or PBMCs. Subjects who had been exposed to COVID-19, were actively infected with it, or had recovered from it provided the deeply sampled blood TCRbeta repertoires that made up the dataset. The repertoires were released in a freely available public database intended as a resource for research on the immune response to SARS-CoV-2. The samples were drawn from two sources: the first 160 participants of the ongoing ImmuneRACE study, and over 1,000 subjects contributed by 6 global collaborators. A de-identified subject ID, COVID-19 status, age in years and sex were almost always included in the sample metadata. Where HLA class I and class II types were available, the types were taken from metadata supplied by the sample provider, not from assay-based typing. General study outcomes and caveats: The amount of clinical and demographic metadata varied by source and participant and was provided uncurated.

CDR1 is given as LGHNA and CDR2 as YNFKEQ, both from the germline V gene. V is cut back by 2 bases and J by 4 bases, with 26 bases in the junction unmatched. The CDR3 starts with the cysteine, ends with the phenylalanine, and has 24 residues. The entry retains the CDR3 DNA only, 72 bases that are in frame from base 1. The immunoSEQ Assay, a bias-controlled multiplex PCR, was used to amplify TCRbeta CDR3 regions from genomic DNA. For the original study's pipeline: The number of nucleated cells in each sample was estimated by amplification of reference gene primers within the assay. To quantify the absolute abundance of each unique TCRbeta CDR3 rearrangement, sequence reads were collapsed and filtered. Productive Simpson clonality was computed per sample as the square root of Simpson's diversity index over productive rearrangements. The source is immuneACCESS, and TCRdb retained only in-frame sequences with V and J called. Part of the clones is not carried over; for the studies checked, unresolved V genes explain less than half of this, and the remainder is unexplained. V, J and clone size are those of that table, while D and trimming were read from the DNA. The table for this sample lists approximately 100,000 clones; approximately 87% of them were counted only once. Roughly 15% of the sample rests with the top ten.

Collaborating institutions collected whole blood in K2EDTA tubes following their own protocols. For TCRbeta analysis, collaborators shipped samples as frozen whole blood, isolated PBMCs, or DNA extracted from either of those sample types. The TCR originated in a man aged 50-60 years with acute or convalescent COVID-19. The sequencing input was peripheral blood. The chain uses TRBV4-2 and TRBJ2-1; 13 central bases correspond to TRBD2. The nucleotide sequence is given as TGTGCCAGCAGCCAACACATTAGGACAGCCGGGACTAGCGGGACCCCCGATGGATACAATGAGCAGTTCTTC. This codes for CASSQHIRTAGTSGTPDGYNEQFF.